What follows are 6 T cell receptor beta chains derived from one specimen sequenced in a study of cytomegalovirus exposure and HLA in healthy donors. The PCR employed 60 Vbeta primers together with 13 Jbeta primers. Repertoires were generated with immunoSEQ multiplex PCR, while TCRdb's copy carries only in-frame clones and drops some. The sample has tens of thousands of clones, around 68% seen once. The sequenced material came from PBMCs. The source is a woman aged 30 to 39 in good health and CMV-seronegative.

The chain carries TRBV6-1 and TRBJ1-3; 9 bases are shared with TRBD1. Per germline, CDR1 MNHNS and CDR2 SASEGT. The ends lost 2 bases at V and 2 bases at J; junction bases unmatched: 7. This CDR3 has 17 amino acids. As DNA, the CDR3 is TGTGCCAGCAGTGAATACCGGGACAGGGTCGCTGGAAACACCATATATTTT. Residues: CASSEYRDRVAGNTIYF.

In its sample, this clone ranks as large. The J gene is TRBJ2-1, the V gene TRBV19, with D perhaps TRBD2 (5 bases). The CDR3 is 15 residues long. Trimming stripped 9 bases from V and 8 bases from J, with 23 bases between. Germline V gives CDR1 LNHDA, CDR2 SQIVND (reference sequence). CDR3: CASRDGGKWVYEQFF. The CDR3 DNA sequence: TGTGCCAGCAGAGACGGAGGCAAGTGGGTGTATGAGCAGTTCTTC.

V and J are TRBV7-2 and TRBJ1-2; 9 positions match TRBD1. V shed 5 bases and J 1 base; nucleotides not matched to a gene: 5. The germline V gene encodes CDR1 SGHTA and CDR2 FQGNSA. The CDR3 sequence is 15 residues long. CDR3 DNA: TGTGCCAGCAGCCCAGTGGGACAGGGTAACTATGGCTACACCTTC. The encoded protein is CASSPVGQGNYGYTF.

This clone was found a few times. This CDR3 is missing its conserved last phenylalanine or tryptophan, likely due to a read error. The DNA is omitted, as the CDR3 cannot be located on it reliably, and the CDR3 follows TCRdb's listing. The V call is TRBV27, the J call TRBJ1-6; no check of the table's D call, TRBD1, against the DNA was made. Germline assignment: CDR1 MNHEY and CDR2 SMNVEV (reference sequence). The CDR3 length equals 15 residues, ends included. The CDR3 region is CASRSGGSYNSPLQV.

The V call is TRBV7-8, the J call TRBJ2-6, with TRBD1 as a possible D gene (5 bases). CDR3 length: 17 residues. The germline gives CDR1 SGHVS, CDR2 FQNEAQ. Between the trimmed V and J ends, which lost 2 bases and 3 bases, there was a span of 14 bases. The CDR3 bases are TGTGCCAGCAGCTTAATGCCAGGGCTCCGTGGGGCCAACGTCCTGACTTTC. It encodes CASSLMPGLRGANVLTF.

The gene calls are TRBV27 and TRBJ2-7, with D tentatively TRBD2 (6 bases). Germline values: CDR1 MNHEY, CDR2 SMNVEV (reference sequence). The CDR3 spans 16 residues. The germline V and J ends were trimmed by 5 bases and 7 bases, with 24 bases remaining between them. The CDR3 DNA sequence: TGTGCCAGCAGTCCGGGAGCCTCGACCATCTACGAAGAGCAGTACTTC. It is translated as CASSPGASTIYEEQYF.